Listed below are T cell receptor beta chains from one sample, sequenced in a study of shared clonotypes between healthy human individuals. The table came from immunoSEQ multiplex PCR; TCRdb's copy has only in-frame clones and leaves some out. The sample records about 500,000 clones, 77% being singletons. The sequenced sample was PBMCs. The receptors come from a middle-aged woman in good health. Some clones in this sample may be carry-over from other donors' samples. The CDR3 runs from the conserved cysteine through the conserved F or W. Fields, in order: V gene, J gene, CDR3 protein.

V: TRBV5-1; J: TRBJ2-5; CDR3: CASSLEVSETQYF
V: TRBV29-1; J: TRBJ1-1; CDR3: CSVQRQGVNTEAFF
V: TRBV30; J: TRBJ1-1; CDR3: CAWRQQGGAEAFF
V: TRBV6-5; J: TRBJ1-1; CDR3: CASSLQGKVTEAFF
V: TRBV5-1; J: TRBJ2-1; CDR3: CASSWGLADDNEQFF
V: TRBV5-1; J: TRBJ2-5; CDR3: CASSLDVTGIQETQYF
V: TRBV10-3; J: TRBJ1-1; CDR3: CAISEGQYTEAFF
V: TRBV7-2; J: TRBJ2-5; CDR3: CASSQEYVETQYF
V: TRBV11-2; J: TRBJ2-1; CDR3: CASSLDPARYNEQFF
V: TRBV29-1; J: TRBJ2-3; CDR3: CSVNGASGNPDTQYF
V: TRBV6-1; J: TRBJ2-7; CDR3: CASISLAGPYEQYF
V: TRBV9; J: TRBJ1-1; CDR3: CASSVGAGQVDTEAFF
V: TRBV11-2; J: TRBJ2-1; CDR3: CASSLLVVGRAEQFF
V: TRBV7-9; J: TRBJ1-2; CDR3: CASSFAGTLHGYTF
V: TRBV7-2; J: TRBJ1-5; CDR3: CASSLERFNQPQHF